A selection of T cell receptor beta chains follows, all from one sample in a study of cytomegalovirus exposure and HLA in healthy donors. The assay was immunoSEQ multiplex PCR, and TCRdb's table has in-frame clones only and misses some. The sample lists some 170,000 clones; 81% were seen once. Sequenced material: PBMCs. These receptors originate from a woman younger than 30 in good health and CMV-seropositive. Each CDR3 is given with its conserved first and last residue. The order of the fields is V gene, clone size, J gene, D gene, CDR3 DNA, CDR3 protein. D genes are given only for firm matches. Not every row has a clone size; where given, it reads once, few, many or a size class.

TRBV19,-,TRBJ1-2,-,TGTGCCAGTAAGTCCCCAGGGCCTGGCTATGGCTACACCTTC,CASKSPGPGYGYTF
TRBV29-1,-,TRBJ2-1,TRBD2,TGCAGCGTTCTTCCCCCAGGACTAGCGGTAAATGAGCAGTTCTTC,CSVLPPGLAVNEQFF
TRBV4-1,once,TRBJ1-4,TRBD1,TGCGCCAGCAGCTCGGACAGGGGGCAAAAACTGTTTTTT,CASSSDRGQKLFF
TRBV27,-,TRBJ2-2,TRBD1,TGTGCCAGCACACTCTGGACAGGAGCAACGAACACCGGGGAGCTGTTTTTT,CASTLWTGATNTGELFF
TRBV29-1,-,TRBJ1-2,-,TGCAGCGCTTACAGGGATAACTATGGCTACACCTTC,CSAYRDNYGYTF
TRBV25-1,-,TRBJ1-2,-,TGTGCCAGCGGGGGGTGGGACTATGGCTACACCTTC,CASGGWDYGYTF
TRBV6-6,-,TRBJ2-7,-,TGTGCCAGCAGTTACTCAGGGCAGGCCCAGGGCGAGCAGTACTTC,CASSYSGQAQGEQYF
TRBV29-1,-,TRBJ1-1,-,TGCAGCGTTGAGGGGGGGGGCACTGAAGCTTTCTTT,CSVEGGGTEAFF
TRBV29-1,-,TRBJ2-1,TRBD2,TGCAGCGTTGAGTTGGCGGGGGGGCGTGATGAGCAGTTCTTC,CSVELAGGRDEQFF
TRBV9,-,TRBJ1-4,TRBD1,TGTGCCAGCAGCGCCGAACCGGGACAGTCGGTTGAAAAACTGTTTTTT,CASSAEPGQSVEKLFF
TRBV21-1,-,TRBJ2-7,-,TGTGCCAGCAGCAGTATCGGCGGGGCCTCCTCCTACGAGCAGTACTTC,CASSSIGGASSYEQYF
TRBV5-8,-,TRBJ2-5,TRBD1,TGTGCCAGCAGCTTACAGGGGTCGGGGAAGACCCAGTACTTC,CASSLQGSGKTQYF
TRBV7-2,-,TRBJ2-7,-,TGTGCCAGCAGCTCCCGAACCACAGGGCCCTACGAGCAGTACTTC,CASSSRTTGPYEQYF
TRBV6-5,-,TRBJ1-6,-,TGTGCCAGCAGTTACCCACAGGGAGGGTCACCCCTCCACTTT,CASSYPQGGSPLHF
TRBV19,-,TRBJ1-6,TRBD1,TGTGCCAGTAGCCGTCAACCACAGGGGACTAATTCACCCCTCCACTTT,CASSRQPQGTNSPLHF
TRBV7-2,-,TRBJ2-7,TRBD1,TGTGCCAGCAGCTTAGTCCCTAAGCAGGGGGCCCCCTACGAGCAGTACTTC,CASSLVPKQGAPYEQYF
TRBV6-1,-,TRBJ2-3,TRBD2,TGTGCCAGCAGTGAGAGGCGGGGGGTTAGCACAGATACGCAGTATTTT,CASSERRGVSTDTQYF
TRBV19,-,TRBJ2-7,TRBD2,TGTGCCAGTAGTATAGAAGCGGGGTACTCTTACGAGCAGTACTTC,CASSIEAGYSYEQYF
TRBV9,-,TRBJ2-3,-,TGTGCCAGCAGCGTAGGGGGCCACCGTCAAGCAGATACGCAGTATTTT,CASSVGGHRQADTQYF
TRBV4-3,-,TRBJ2-5,TRBD2,TGCGCCAGCAGCCACCAACTAGCGGGGAGGGAGACCCAGTACTTC,CASSHQLAGRETQYF
TRBV28,-,TRBJ1-1,-,TGTGCCAGCAGTTTGCACAGTCGATCCTCTGAAGCTTTCTTT,CASSLHSRSSEAFF
TRBV7-9,-,TRBJ2-3,-,TGTGCCAGCAGCTTTTACAGGGTCACAGATACGCAGTATTTT,CASSFYRVTDTQYF
TRBV9,-,TRBJ2-7,-,TGTGCCAGCAGCGTAGACGGGGGTTACGAGCAGTACTTC,CASSVDGGYEQYF
TRBV5-1,-,TRBJ1-1,-,TGCGCCAGCAGCCCGTGGGGGGGGACCACTGAAGCTTTCTTT,CASSPWGGTTEAFF
TRBV19,-,TRBJ1-2,-,TGTGCCAGTAGTATAGTCGGGGGATCCCTCGAAGGCTATGGCTACACCTTC,CASSIVGGSLEGYGYTF
TRBV6-1,-,TRBJ2-5,TRBD1,TGTGCCAGCAGTGAAGGGACAGGCATTCAAGAGACCCAGTACTTC,CASSEGTGIQETQYF
TRBV9,-,TRBJ1-2,-,TGTGCCAGCAGCCTAGACGGTAAATACACCTTC,CASSLDGKYTF
TRBV7-9,-,TRBJ1-1,-,TGTGCCAGCAGCTTAGTCAGGCCGTCCACTGAAGCTTTCTTT,CASSLVRPSTEAFF
TRBV19,-,TRBJ2-3,-,TGTGCCAGTAGTTCAGGAGGAGGGGGCAAGTATTTT,CASSSGGGGKYF
TRBV11-1,-,TRBJ1-6,-,TGTGCCAGCAGCCCTGCGGGGGGGAGCTCCTATAATTCACCCCTCCACTTT,CASSPAGGSSYNSPLHF
TRBV7-9,-,TRBJ2-7,-,TGTGCCAGCAGCTCAAGTCTGGGTCAGGGCTCCTACGAGCAGTACTTC,CASSSSLGQGSYEQYF
TRBV27,-,TRBJ2-1,TRBD2,TGTGCCAGCAGTTCAAGCGGGGGGGCGGTCGTTGAGCAGTTCTTC,CASSSSGGAVVEQFF
TRBV7-9,once,TRBJ2-7,-,TGTGCCAGCAGCTTATCGTTTTCGGCCGGGACTTTCTACTCCTACGAGCAGTACTTC,CASSLSFSAGTFYSYEQYF
TRBV2,-,TRBJ1-2,-,TGTGCCAGCAGTGGACAGGCTAACTATGGCTACACCTTC,CASSGQANYGYTF
TRBV4-3,-,TRBJ1-6,-,TGCGCCAGCAGCCTCTCTTGGGGGGATTCACCCCTCCACTTT,CASSLSWGDSPLHF
TRBV28,-,TRBJ2-5,TRBD2,TGTGCCAGAAGTTCCCCCCACATAGCGGGCCAAGAGACCCAGTACTTC,CARSSPHIAGQETQYF
TRBV7-9,-,TRBJ1-2,TRBD1,TGTGCCAGCAGCCTGGGACAGGGCTATGGCTACACCTTC,CASSLGQGYGYTF
TRBV5-1,-,TRBJ1-1,TRBD1,TGCGCCAGCAGCCCGGGACAGGGATACACTGAAGCTTTCTTT,CASSPGQGYTEAFF
TRBV15,once,TRBJ1-1,TRBD1,TGTGCCACCAGCAGAGCGGGACAGGGGAAGAAGGAAGCTTTCTTT,CATSRAGQGKKEAFF
TRBV7-2,once,TRBJ2-1,TRBD1,TGTGCCAGCAGTCTAAGTCTTTTCCCGGGACAGGAGCAGTTCTTC,CASSLSLFPGQEQFF
TRBV5-4,-,TRBJ2-6,TRBD1,TGTGCCAGCAGCGCGAAACAGGGGATTACAGCCAACGTCCTGACTTTC,CASSAKQGITANVLTF
TRBV27,few,TRBJ1-5,-,TGTGCCAGCAGTTCACAGGGCGGGGGTCAGCCCCAGCATTTT,CASSSQGGGQPQHF
TRBV18,-,TRBJ2-4,-,TGTGCCAGCTCACCACCCCAGGACTGGGGGCTAGCCAAAAACATTCAGTACTTC,CASSPPQDWGLAKNIQYF